This T cell receptor beta chain was observed in a study of CD8+ T cells in alopecia areata. There are a few counts of this clone. The V gene lost 1 base and the J gene lost 6 bases, with 10 bases spanning the gap. The CDR3 runs to 14 residues. CDR1 and CDR2 from the germline V gene are LNHNV and YYDKDF (reference sequence). RNA was extracted and reverse transcribed into cDNA as the sequencing template. The method was immunoSEQ multiplex PCR; TCRdb's version includes in-frame clones alone and lacks a portion of them. In the table there are 150,000 to 190,000 clones, 45% to 60% of which are singletons. V usage is TRBV15 and J usage is TRBJ1-5; D gene uncertain. The specimen was CD8+ T cells sorted from blood, collected at week 0. The source of this sequence is a human donor with alopecia areata. CDR3 protein: CATSRASLGQPQHF. CDR3 bases: TGTGCCACCAGCAGAGCGAGCTTAGGTCAGCCCCAGCATTTT.